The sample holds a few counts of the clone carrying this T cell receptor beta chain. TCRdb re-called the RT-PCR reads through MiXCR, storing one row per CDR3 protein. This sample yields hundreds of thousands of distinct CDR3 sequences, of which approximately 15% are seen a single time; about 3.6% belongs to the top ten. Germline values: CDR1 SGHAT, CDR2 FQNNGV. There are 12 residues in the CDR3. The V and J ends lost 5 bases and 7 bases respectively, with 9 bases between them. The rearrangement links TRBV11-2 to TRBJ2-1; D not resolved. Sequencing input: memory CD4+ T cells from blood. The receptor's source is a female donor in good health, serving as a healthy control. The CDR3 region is CASSVTINEQFF. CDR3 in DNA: TGTGCCAGCAGCGTAACCATAAATGAGCAGTTCTTC.